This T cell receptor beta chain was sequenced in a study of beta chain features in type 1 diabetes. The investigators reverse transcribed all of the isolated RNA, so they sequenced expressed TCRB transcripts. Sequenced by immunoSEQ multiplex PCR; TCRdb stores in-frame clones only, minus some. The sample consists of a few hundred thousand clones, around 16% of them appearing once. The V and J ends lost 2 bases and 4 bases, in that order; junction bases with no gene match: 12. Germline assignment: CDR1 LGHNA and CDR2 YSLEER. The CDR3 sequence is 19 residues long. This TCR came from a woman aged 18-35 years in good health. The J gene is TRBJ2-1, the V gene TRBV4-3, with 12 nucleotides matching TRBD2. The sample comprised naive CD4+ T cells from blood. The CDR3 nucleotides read TGCGCCAGCAGCCAATCCGGGACTAGCGGGTACCTAACTTACAATGAGCAGTTCTTC. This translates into CASSQSGTSGYLTYNEQFF.